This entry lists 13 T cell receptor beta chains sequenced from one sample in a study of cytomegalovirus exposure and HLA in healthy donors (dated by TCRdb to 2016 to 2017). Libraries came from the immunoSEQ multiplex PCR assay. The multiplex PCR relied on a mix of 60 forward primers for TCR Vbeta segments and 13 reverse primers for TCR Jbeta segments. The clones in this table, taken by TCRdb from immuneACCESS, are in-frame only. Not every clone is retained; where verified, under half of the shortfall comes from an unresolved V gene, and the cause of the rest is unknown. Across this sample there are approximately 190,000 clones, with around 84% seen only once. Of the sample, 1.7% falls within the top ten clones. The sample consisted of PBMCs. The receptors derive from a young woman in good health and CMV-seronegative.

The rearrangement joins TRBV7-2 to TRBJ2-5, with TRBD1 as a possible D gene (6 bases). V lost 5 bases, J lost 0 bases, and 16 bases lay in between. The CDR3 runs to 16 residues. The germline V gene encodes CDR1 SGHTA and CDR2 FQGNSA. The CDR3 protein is CASSRTSGTYQETQYF. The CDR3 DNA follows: TGTGCCAGCAGCCGTACTTCCGGGACATACCAAGAGACCCAGTACTTC.

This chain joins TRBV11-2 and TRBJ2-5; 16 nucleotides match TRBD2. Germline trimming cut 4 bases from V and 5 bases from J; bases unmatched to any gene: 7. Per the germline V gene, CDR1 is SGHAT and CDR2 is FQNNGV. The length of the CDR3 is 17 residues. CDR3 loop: CASSSGTSGRAMETQYF. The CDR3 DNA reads TGTGCCAGCAGCTCCGGGACTAGCGGGAGGGCCATGGAGACCCAGTACTTC.

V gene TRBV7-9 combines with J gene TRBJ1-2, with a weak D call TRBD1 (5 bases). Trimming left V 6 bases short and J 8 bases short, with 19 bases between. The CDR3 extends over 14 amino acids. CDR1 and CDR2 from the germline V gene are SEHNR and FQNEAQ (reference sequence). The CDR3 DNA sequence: TGTGCCAGCAGTCACGGACAAAGCCAAGGGGGCTACACCTTC. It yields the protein CASSHGQSQGGYTF.

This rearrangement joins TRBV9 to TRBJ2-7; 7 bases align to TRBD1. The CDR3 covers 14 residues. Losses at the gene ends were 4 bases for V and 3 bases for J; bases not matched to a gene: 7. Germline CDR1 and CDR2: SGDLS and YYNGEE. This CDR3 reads CASSPTGAIYEQYV. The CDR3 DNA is TGTGCCAGCAGCCCAACAGGGGCCATCTACGAGCAGTACGTC.

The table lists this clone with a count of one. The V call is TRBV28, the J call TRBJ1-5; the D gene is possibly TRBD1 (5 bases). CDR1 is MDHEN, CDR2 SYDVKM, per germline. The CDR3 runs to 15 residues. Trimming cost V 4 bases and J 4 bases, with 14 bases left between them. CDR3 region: CASSSPSGLNQPQHF. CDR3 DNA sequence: TGTGCCAGCAGTTCCCCCTCAGGGTTGAATCAGCCCCAGCATTTT. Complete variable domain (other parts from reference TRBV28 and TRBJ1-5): DVKVTQSSRYLVKRTGEKVFLECVQDMDHENMFWYRQDPGLGLRLIYFSYDVKMKEKGDIPEGYSVSREKKERFSLILESASTNQTSMYLCASSSPSGLNQPQHFGDGTRLSIL.

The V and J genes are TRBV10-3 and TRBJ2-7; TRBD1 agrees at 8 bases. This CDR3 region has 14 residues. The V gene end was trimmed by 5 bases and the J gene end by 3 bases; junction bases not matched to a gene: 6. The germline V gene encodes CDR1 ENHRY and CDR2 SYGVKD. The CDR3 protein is CAISLDRDIYEQYF. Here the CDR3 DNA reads TGTGCCATCAGTTTGGACAGGGACATCTACGAGCAGTACTTC.

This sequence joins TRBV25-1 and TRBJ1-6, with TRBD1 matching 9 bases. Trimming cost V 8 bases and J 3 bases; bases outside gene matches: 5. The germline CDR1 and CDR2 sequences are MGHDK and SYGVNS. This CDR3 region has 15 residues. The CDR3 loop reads CASGTGHRYNSPLHF. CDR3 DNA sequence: TGTGCCAGCGGGACAGGGCACCGCTATAATTCACCCCTCCACTTT.

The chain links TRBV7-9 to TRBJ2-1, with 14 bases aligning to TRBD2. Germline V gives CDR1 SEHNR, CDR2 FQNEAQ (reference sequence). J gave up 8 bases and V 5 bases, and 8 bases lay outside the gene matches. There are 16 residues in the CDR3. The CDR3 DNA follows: TGTGCCAGCAGCCCAGGGACTAGCGGGAGCCTTTATGAGCAGTTCTTC. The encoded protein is CASSPGTSGSLYEQFF.

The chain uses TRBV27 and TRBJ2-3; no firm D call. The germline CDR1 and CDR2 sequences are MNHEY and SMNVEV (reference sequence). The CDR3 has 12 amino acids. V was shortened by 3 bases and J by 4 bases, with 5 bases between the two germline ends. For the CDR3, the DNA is TGTGCCAGCAGTTTGGCCCCAGATACGCAGTATTTT. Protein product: CASSLAPDTQYF.

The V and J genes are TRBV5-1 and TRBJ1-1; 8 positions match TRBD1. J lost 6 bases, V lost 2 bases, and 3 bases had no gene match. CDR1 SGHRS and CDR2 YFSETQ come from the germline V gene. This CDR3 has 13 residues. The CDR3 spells CASSFDRGAEAFF. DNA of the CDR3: TGCGCCAGCAGCTTCGACAGGGGCGCTGAAGCTTTCTTT. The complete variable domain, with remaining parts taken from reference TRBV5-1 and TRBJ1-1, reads KAGVTQTPRYLIKTRGQQVTLSCSPISGHRSVSWYQQTPGQGLQFLFEYFSETQRNKGNFPGRFSGRQFSNSRSEMNVSTLELGDSALYLCASSFDRGAEAFFGQGTRLTVV.

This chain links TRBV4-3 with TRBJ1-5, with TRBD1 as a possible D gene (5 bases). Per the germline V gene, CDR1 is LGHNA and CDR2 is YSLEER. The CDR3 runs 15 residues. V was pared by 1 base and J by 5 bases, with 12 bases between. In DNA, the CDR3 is TGCGCCAGCAGCCAAGGTGGGGGAGGCGATCAGCCCCAGCATTTT. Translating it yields CASSQGGGGDQPQHF.

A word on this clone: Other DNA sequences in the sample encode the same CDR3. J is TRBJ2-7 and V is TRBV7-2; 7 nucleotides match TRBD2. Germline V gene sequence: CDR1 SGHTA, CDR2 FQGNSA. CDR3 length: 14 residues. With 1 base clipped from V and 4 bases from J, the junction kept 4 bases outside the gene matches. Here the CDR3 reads CASSLGGGPYEQYF. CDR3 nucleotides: TGTGCCAGCAGCTTAGGGGGAGGGCCATACGAGCAGTACTTC.

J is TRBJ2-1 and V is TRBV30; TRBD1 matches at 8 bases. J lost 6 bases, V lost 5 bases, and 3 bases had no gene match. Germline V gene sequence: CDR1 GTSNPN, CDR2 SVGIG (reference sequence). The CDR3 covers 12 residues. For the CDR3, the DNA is TGTGCCTGGGACAGGGGCAGCAATGAGCAGTTCTTC. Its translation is CAWDRGSNEQFF. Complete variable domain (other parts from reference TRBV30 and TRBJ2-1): SQTIHQWPATLVQPVGSPLSLECTVEGTSNPNLYWYRQAAGRGLQLLFYSVGIGQISSEVPQNLSASRPQDRQFILSSKKLLLSDSGFYLCAWDRGSNEQFFGPGTRLTVL.